The 13 T cell receptor beta chains reported below all come from one sample, sequenced in a study of early T cells in non-severe SARS-CoV-2 infection. One entry per CDR3 protein, called by TCRdb with MiXCR from the 5' RACE reads. The data contain about 63,000 distinct CDR3 sequences, around 13% of them seen just once; the ten biggest clones take up about 4.7%. Specimen: whole blood. All receptors derive from an adult who was a healthcare worker with PCR-confirmed SARS-CoV-2 infection or an uninfected control (not recorded which).

This clonotype has more than one count but fewer than ten. The chain employs TRBV5-1 and TRBJ2-3; 9 bases are shared with TRBD2. The CDR3 contains 15 residues. Germline assignment: CDR1 SGHRS and CDR2 YFSETQ. V was clipped by 4 bases and J by 6 bases; unmatched bases: 9. In nucleotides, the CDR3 is TGCGCCAGCAGCCCGGGACTAGCCGAGCGGGATACGCAGTATTTT. Protein: CASSPGLAERDTQYF.

This clonotype was picked up a small number of times. V usage is TRBV29-1 and J usage is TRBJ1-2, with 8 bases lining up with TRBD1. Germline values: CDR1 SQVTM, CDR2 ANQGSEA. This CDR3 has 13 residues. The V and J ends lost 8 bases and 7 bases, in that order; junction bases with no gene match: 12. In DNA, the CDR3 is TGCAGCTGCGACCCTCAGGGGGCGTTTGGCTACACCTTC. Translating it yields CSCDPQGAFGYTF. Variable domain in full (rest from reference TRBV29-1 and TRBJ1-2): SAVISQKPSRDICQRGTSLTIQCQVDSQVTMMFWYRQQPGQSLTLIATANQGSEATYESGFVIDKFPISRPNLTFSTLTVSNMSPEDSSIYLCSCDPQGAFGYTFGSGTRLTVV.

This clonotype was seen many times. The chain links TRBV6-6 to TRBJ2-3; weak D call: TRBD1 (6 bases). In germline, CDR1 is MNHNY, CDR2 SVGAGI (reference sequence). The CDR3 is made up of 13 amino acids. V was shortened by 8 bases and J by 14 bases, with 23 bases between the two germline ends. This chain's CDR3 is CASGFRTGTGRYF. CDR3 DNA: TGTGCCAGCGGATTTCGGACCGGCACAGGGAGGTATTTT.

This clonotype was seen ten or more times. The chain recombines TRBV14 with TRBJ1-6; perhaps TRBD1 as D (5 bases). Trimming pared 0 bases from V and 10 bases from J, leaving 16 bases between. Germline lookup yields CDR1 SGHDN and CDR2 FVKESK. This CDR3 is built from 16 residues. CDR3 coding DNA: TGTGCCAGCAGCCAAGAGCATCGGGACCCACGATCACCCCTCCACTTT. This sequence encodes CASSQEHRDPRSPLHF.

For this clonotype: A junction boundary mismatches the germline segment, possibly from a read error. The chain uses TRBV14 and TRBJ2-5, with D possibly being TRBD2 (5 bases). Germline V gene data show CDR1 as SGHDN and CDR2 as FVKESK. This CDR3 spans 13 amino acids. The chain's CDR3 is CANSQDRGETQYF. DNA of the CDR3: TGTGCCAACAGCCAAGATCGGGGAGAGACCCAGTACTTC.

The count of this clonotype is one. This chain links TRBV4-3 with TRBJ2-2; 8 bases match TRBD2. This CDR3 is 15 amino acids long. V was clipped by 5 bases and J by 6 bases; unmatched bases: 8. The V gene's germline CDR1 is LGHNA and CDR2 YSLEER. This CDR3 is CASSESGGFPGELFF. The CDR3 DNA sequence: TGCGCCAGCAGCGAGTCGGGGGGGTTCCCCGGGGAGCTGTTTTTT.

The sample holds a few counts of this clonotype. The chain employs TRBV7-9 and TRBJ2-6; D uncertain. The CDR3 loop spans 19 amino acids. V lost 7 bases to trimming and J lost 0 bases, with 22 bases between them. Germline V lookup: CDR1 SEHNR, CDR2 FQNEAQ (reference sequence). CDR3 residues: CASTSILRAGSSGANVLTF. The CDR3 DNA follows: TGTGCCAGCACCTCAATCCTCCGGGCCGGTTCCTCTGGGGCCAACGTCCTGACTTTC.

This rearrangement joins TRBV29-1 to TRBJ2-7; possible D gene TRBD2, 5 bases. CDR3 length equals 11 residues. The germline V and J ends were trimmed by 4 bases and 4 bases, with 8 bases remaining between them. The V gene's germline CDR1 is SQVTM and CDR2 ANQGSEA. DNA for the CDR3: TGCAGCGTTGTTCGGGGTTACGAGCAGTACTTC. Its translation is CSVVRGYEQYF.

This clonotype was found a few times. This chain uses TRBV6-6 with TRBJ1-6; D gene unclear. The CDR3 length is 15 residues. Trimming removed 3 bases from V and 4 bases from J, with 10 bases in between. From germline, CDR1 is MNHNY and CDR2 SVGAGI (reference sequence). CDR3 amino acids: CASSYSEGYNSPLHF. The CDR3 nucleotides read TGTGCCAGCAGTTATTCCGAGGGATATAATTCACCCCTCCACTTT.

The chain couples TRBV5-5 to TRBJ2-1, with D uncertain. This CDR3 region has 14 residues. The germline V gene encodes CDR1 SGHKS and CDR2 YYEKEE (reference sequence). With 0 bases removed from V and 7 bases from J, the gap between germline ends came to 11 bases. This CDR3 reads CASSLANSRNEQFF. The CDR3 DNA reads TGTGCCAGCAGCTTGGCCAATTCGCGGAATGAGCAGTTCTTC.

The genes are TRBV6-4 and TRBJ2-1; D perhaps matches TRBD2 (6 bases). This CDR3 has 15 amino acids. Germline CDR1 reads MRHNA; CDR2 reads SNTAGT. The V and J ends lost 3 bases and 4 bases respectively, with 13 bases between them. The CDR3 DNA follows: TGTGCCAGCAGTGAGTCCTTCGGGGGTTACAATGAGCAGTTCTTC. Protein sequence: CASSESFGGYNEQFF.

The chain uses TRBV10-3 and TRBJ1-3; tentative D call: TRBD1 (5 bases). Germline V lookup: CDR1 ENHRY, CDR2 SYGVKD. This CDR3 is built from 11 residues. Trimming stripped 10 bases from V and 4 bases from J, with 8 bases between. CDR3 protein: CASQGGNTIYF. CDR3 nucleotide sequence: TGTGCCAGCCAGGGAGGAAACACCATATATTTT.

The genes are TRBV11-2 and TRBJ2-4; D might be TRBD1 or TRBD2, each matching 6 bases. With 1 base removed from V and 6 bases from J, the gap between germline ends came to 10 bases. CDR1 SGHAT and CDR2 FQNNGV come from the germline V gene. There are 14 residues in the CDR3. The CDR3 nucleotides read TGTGCCAGCAGCTTAGCGGGGGCTATAAACATTCAGTACTTC. It translates to CASSLAGAINIQYF. Full variable domain (remainder filled in from reference TRBV11-2 and TRBJ2-4): EAGVAQSPRYKIIEKRQSVAFWCNPISGHATLYWYQQILGQGPKLLIQFQNNGVVDDSQLPKDRFSAERLKGVDSTLKIQPAKLEDSAVYLCASSLAGAINIQYFGAGTRLSVL.